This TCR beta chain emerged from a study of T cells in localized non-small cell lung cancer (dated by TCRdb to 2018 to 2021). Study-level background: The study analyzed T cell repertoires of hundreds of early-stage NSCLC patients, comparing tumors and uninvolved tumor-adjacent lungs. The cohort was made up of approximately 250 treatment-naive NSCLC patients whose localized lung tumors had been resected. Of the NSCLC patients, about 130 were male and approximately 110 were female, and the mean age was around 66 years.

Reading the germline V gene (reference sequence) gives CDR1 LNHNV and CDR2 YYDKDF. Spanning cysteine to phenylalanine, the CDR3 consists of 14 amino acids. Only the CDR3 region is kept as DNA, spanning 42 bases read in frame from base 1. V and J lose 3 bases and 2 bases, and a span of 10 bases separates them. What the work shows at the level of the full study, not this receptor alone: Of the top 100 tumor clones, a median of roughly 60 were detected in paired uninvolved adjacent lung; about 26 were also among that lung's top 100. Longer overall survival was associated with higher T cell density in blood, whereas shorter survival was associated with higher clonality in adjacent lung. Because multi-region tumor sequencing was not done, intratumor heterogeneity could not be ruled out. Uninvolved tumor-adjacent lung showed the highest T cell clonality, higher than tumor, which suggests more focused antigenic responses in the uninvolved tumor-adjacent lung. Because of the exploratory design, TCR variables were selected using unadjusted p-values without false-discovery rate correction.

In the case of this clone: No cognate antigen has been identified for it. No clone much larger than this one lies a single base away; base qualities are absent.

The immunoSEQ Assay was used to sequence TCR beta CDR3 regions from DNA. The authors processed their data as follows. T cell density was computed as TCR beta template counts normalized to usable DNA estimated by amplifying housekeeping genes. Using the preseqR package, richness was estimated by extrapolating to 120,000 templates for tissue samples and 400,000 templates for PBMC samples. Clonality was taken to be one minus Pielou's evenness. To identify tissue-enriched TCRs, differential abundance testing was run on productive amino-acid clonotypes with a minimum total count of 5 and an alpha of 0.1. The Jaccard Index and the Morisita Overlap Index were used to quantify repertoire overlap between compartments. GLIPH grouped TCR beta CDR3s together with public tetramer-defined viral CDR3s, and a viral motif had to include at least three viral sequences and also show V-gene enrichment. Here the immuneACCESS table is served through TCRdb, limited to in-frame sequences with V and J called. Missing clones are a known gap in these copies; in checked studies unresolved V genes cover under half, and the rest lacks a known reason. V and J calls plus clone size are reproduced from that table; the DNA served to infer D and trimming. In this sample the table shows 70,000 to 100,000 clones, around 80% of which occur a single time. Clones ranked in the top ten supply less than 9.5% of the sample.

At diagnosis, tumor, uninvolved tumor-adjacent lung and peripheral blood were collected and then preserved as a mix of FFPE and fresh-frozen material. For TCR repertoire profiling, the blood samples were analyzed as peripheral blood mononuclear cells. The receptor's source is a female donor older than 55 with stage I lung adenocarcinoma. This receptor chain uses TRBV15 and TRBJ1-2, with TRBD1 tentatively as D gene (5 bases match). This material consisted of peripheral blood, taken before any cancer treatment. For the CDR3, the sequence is CATSRPRGNYGYTF. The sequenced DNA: TGTGCCACCAGCAGGCCCCGGGGGAACTATGGCTACACCTTC.